A selection of T cell receptor beta chains follows, all from one sample in a study of T cell changes during pregnancy in multiple sclerosis. The repertoire was sequenced with immunoSEQ multiplex PCR; TCRdb's copy has only in-frame clones and lacks some. Found here are approximately 28,000 clones, roughly 89% of them singletons; the top ten hold roughly 17%. The specimen comprised CD8+ T cells from peripheral blood mononuclear cells, sampled in the second trimester of pregnancy. Receptors originate from a female donor with multiple sclerosis, enrolled in a pregnancy study. The CDR3 runs from the conserved cysteine through the conserved F or W. Each record gives: CDR3 length, D gene, V gene, J gene, clone size, CDR3 DNA, CDR3 protein. A D gene is named only where the DNA matches it firmly. Where a row states a size, it is once, few, many or the class of an expanded clone; other rows omit it.

16	TRBD1	TRBV28	TRBJ2-7	.	TGTGCCAGCTCAGCTCCGGACAGGTACCTCTCCTACGAGCAGTACTTC	CASSAPDRYLSYEQYF
16	.	TRBV9	TRBJ2-1	.	TGTGCCAGCAGCGTAGACAGCGGGCTCTCCTACAATGAGCAGTTCTTC	CASSVDSGLSYNEQFF
15	TRBD1	TRBV6-5	TRBJ1-2	.	TGTGCCAGCAGCCATCCCCGGGACAGGGTCCAAGGCTACACCTTC	CASSHPRDRVQGYTF
13	TRBD1	TRBV13	TRBJ2-7	.	TGTGCCAGCAGCCCATACAGGGGATCCGAGCAGTACTTC	CASSPYRGSEQYF
14	TRBD1	TRBV5-5	TRBJ2-7	.	TGTGCCAGCAGCTTCGACAGGGGGCTATACGAGCAGTACTTC	CASSFDRGLYEQYF
12	.	TRBV11-2	TRBJ2-7	.	TGTGCCAGCAGCTTTTCGGGGTACGAGCAGTACTTC	CASSFSGYEQYF
13	TRBD1	TRBV5-1	TRBJ1-1	.	TGCGCCAGCAGCTTTACCGGGACAGGGGAAGCTCTCTTT	CASSFTGTGEALF
16	TRBD1	TRBV7-2	TRBJ1-1	.	TGTGCCAGCAGCCCGAGGAACAGGGGCCTGAACACTGAAGCTTTCTTT	CASSPRNRGLNTEAFF
12	.	TRBV7-9	TRBJ2-1	.	TGTGCCAGCAGCTTAACCGAGAATGAGCAGTTCTTC	CASSLTENEQFF
20	TRBD2	TRBV6-1	TRBJ2-3	.	TGTGCCAGCAGTGAAGACTTACGACTAGCGGGAGGGCCGGGAACAGATACGCAGTATTTT	CASSEDLRLAGGPGTDTQYF
17	.	TRBV7-9	TRBJ1-1	.	TGTGCCAGCAGGTCATACAGTCCTTCACGCATGAACACTGAAGCTTTCTTT	CASRSYSPSRMNTEAFF
15	.	TRBV6-1	TRBJ1-5	.	TGTGCCAGCAGTGGCCGGGACATCGGATATCAGCCCCAGCATTTT	CASSGRDIGYQPQHF
18	.	TRBV5-8	TRBJ2-1	.	TGTGCCAGCAGTCAAGGCCGGGACTTCATTCCAAGCTACAATGAGCAGTTCTTC	CASSQGRDFIPSYNEQFF
18	TRBD1	TRBV15	TRBJ2-6	.	TGTGCCACCAGCAGAGGGGGGACAGGGAGCTCTGGGGCCAACGTCCTGACTTTC	CATSRGGTGSSGANVLTF
16	.	TRBV5-8	TRBJ2-3	.	TGTGCCAGCAGCTTGTTCTGGCTGACTAGCACAGATACGCAGTATTTT	CASSLFWLTSTDTQYF
16	TRBD1	TRBV19	TRBJ2-1	.	TGTGCCAGTAGTATTGGGAACAGGGGGCTTAGCAATGAGCAGTTCTTC	CASSIGNRGLSNEQFF
16	.	TRBV27	TRBJ2-3	.	TGTGCCAGCAGTTTATTGGTCCCCGAGGGCGCAGATACGCAGTATTTT	CASSLLVPEGADTQYF
15	.	TRBV7-9	TRBJ1-4	.	TGTGCCAGCAGCTTCCCGACAGGCGGCAATGAAAAACTGTTTTTT	CASSFPTGGNEKLFF
14	TRBD1	TRBV6-5	TRBJ1-4	.	TGTGCCAGCAGTACGGGACAGCTGAATGAAAAACTGTTTTTT	CASSTGQLNEKLFF
14	.	TRBV19	TRBJ2-3	.	TGTGCCAGTAGTATACTAGCGCCTCCAGATACGCAGTATTTT	CASSILAPPDTQYF
15	.	TRBV2	TRBJ2-2	.	TGTGCCAGCATTAGGACTCGTTTTGGGTCCGGGGAGCTGTTTTTT	CASIRTRFGSGELFF
13	TRBD2	TRBV29-1	TRBJ2-5	.	TGCAGCGTTGTGGGCGGGAGGGGAGAGACCCAGTACTTC	CSVVGGRGETQYF
13	TRBD1	TRBV29-1	TRBJ2-7	.	TGCAGCGTTTTTACCGGGACAGCCTACGAGCAGTACTTC	CSVFTGTAYEQYF
12	TRBD1	TRBV29-1	TRBJ1-4	once	TGCAGCGTTGGAGGGGGCAATGAAAAACTGTTTTTT	CSVGGGNEKLFF
12	.	TRBV2	TRBJ2-1	.	TGTGCCAGCTTTGAACGGGACAATGAGCAGTTCTTC	CASFERDNEQFF
16	TRBD1	TRBV2	TRBJ2-2	once	TGTGCCAGCAATGGACAGGGGATACCCCACACCGGGGAGCTGTTTTTT	CASNGQGIPHTGELFF
15	.	TRBV4-3	TRBJ1-2	.	TGCGCCAGCAGCCAAGATCTTTTCAGGGTCGATGGCTACACCTTC	CASSQDLFRVDGYTF
18	TRBD2	TRBV4-1	TRBJ2-7	once	TGCGCCAGCAGCCAAGAAGGGGTGCCGGGACTAGAAGGCTACGAGCAGTACTTC	CASSQEGVPGLEGYEQYF
13	.	TRBV30	TRBJ1-1	few	TGTGCCGGTGAACCGGGACATCACACTGAAGCTTTCTTT	CAGEPGHHTEAFF
14	TRBD2	TRBV28	TRBJ2-7	.	TGTGCCAGCAGTGTATTAGCGGGAGGTTACGAGCAGTACTTC	CASSVLAGGYEQYF
12	.	TRBV18	TRBJ2-3	once	TGTGCCAGCTCACCCCTCTCTGATACGCAGTATTTT	CASSPLSDTQYF
15	TRBD2	TRBV9	TRBJ2-1	.	TGTGCCAGCAGTTGGACTAGCGGGAGTGGCGATGAGCAGTTCTTC	CASSWTSGSGDEQFF